The 16 T cell receptor beta chains reported below all come from one sample, sequenced in a study of blood T cell repertoires in COVID-19. Some clones are missing from TCRdb's copy, which holds only in-frame ones; the method was immunoSEQ multiplex PCR. Of about 120,000 clones in the sample, less than 80% are singletons; the top ten hold under 3%. Sequencing input: peripheral blood. These receptors were obtained from a man aged 50 to 59 with acute or convalescent COVID-19.

This clone was found once. The chain is built from TRBV9 and TRBJ1-6; no reliable D call. The CDR3 has 14 residues. Trimming took 0 bases from V and 6 from J, leaving 7 bases between them. The V gene's germline CDR1 is SGDLS and CDR2 YYNGEE. Here the CDR3 DNA reads TGTGCCAGCAGCGTAGGGGCACGTAATTCACCCCTCCACTTT. Its translation: CASSVGARNSPLHF.

The chain carries TRBV19 and TRBJ1-5, with TRBD1 matching 11 bases. The CDR3 runs 14 residues. CDR1 and CDR2 from the germline V gene are LNHDA and SQIVND (reference sequence). V shed 5 bases, J shed 7 bases, and the junction held 4 bases outside the gene matches. This chain's CDR3 is CASSGQGAGQPQHF. The CDR3 nucleotides are TGTGCCAGTAGTGGACAGGGGGCTGGCCAGCCCCAGCATTTT. The variable domain in full, with the rest retrieved from reference TRBV19 and TRBJ1-5, is DGGITQSPKYLFRKEGQNVTLSCEQNLNHDAMYWYRQDPGQGLRLIYYSQIVNDFQKGDIAEGYSVSREKKESFPLTVTSAQKNPTAFYLCASSGQGAGQPQHFGDGTRLSIL.

The rearrangement uses TRBV29-1 and TRBJ1-4; D not certain. V dropped 5 bases and J dropped 7 bases, with 14 bases sitting between them. Per the germline V gene, CDR1 is SQVTM and CDR2 is ANQGSEA. The CDR3 spans 13 residues. For the CDR3, the DNA is TGCAGCGTTCTTGAAGGTGCAGGTGAAAAACTGTTTTTT. Protein: CSVLEGAGEKLFF.

This clone appeared many times. This chain uses TRBV7-3 with TRBJ1-3; TRBD1 is a possible D gene (5 bases). The V gene lost 5 bases and the J gene lost 0 bases, with 11 bases spanning the gap. The germline V gene has CDR1 SGHTA and CDR2 FQGTGA. This CDR3 comprises 15 residues. The CDR3 loop is CASSPGHNSGNTIYF. The CDR3 DNA reads TGTGCCAGCAGCCCCGGACATAACTCTGGAAACACCATATATTTT. The variable domain in full, completed from reference TRBV7-3 and TRBJ1-3, reads GAGVSQTPSNKVTEKGKYVELRCDPISGHTALYWYRQSLGQGPEFLIYFQGTGAADDSGLPNDRFFAVRPEGSVSTLKIQRTERGDSAVYLCASSPGHNSGNTIYFGEGSWLTVV.

The rearrangement uses TRBV27 and TRBJ1-5; perhaps TRBD1 as D (6 bases). Germline CDR1 MNHEY, CDR2 SMNVEV (reference sequence). Trimming stripped 2 bases from V and 3 bases from J, with 11 bases between. This CDR3 has 15 amino acids. This CDR3 is CASSLGQGFNQPQHF. The CDR3 DNA follows: TGTGCCAGCAGTTTAGGTCAGGGGTTCAATCAGCCCCAGCATTTT.

The genes are TRBV7-3 and TRBJ2-1; 12 positions match TRBD2. The CDR3 runs 16 residues. Germline lookup yields CDR1 SGHTA and CDR2 FQGTGA. The V segment lost 5 bases and the J segment 7 bases; nucleotides outside the gene matches: 9. CDR3 protein: CASSLDSGLAGNEQFF. Written as DNA, the CDR3 is TGTGCCAGCAGCCTCGACTCGGGACTAGCGGGTAATGAGCAGTTCTTC.

The rearrangement uses TRBV28 and TRBJ2-3, with TRBD2 identical over 7 bases. V trimming: 10 bases; J trimming: 1 base; junction bases outside the gene matches: 8. CDR1 and CDR2 (germline): MDHEN, SYDVKM. The CDR3 is made up of 14 amino acids. The CDR3 bases are TGTGCCACAGGACTAGGCCGGGGCACAGATACGCAGTATTTT. Translated: CATGLGRGTDTQYF.

This clone was recorded once. V and J are TRBV9 and TRBJ2-2, with 13 bases aligning to TRBD2. CDR1 is SGDLS, CDR2 YYNGEE, per germline. V trimming: 1 base; J trimming: 4 bases; junction bases outside the gene matches: 4. CDR3 length equals 17 residues. The CDR3: CASSVTSGGAATGELFF. The CDR3 DNA reads TGTGCCAGCAGCGTAACTAGCGGGGGGGCCGCCACCGGGGAGCTGTTTTTT.

About this clone itself: Other DNA variants within this sample encode the same CDR3. The V and J genes are TRBV19 and TRBJ1-1, with D tentatively TRBD1 (5 bases). The germline V and J ends were trimmed by 7 bases and 5 bases, with 11 bases remaining between them. CDR3 size: 12 residues. Looked up from germline, CDR1 is LNHDA and CDR2 is SQIVND (reference sequence). The CDR3 bases are TGTGCCAGTATTGTCGGGGGGACTGAAGCTTTCTTT. It codes for CASIVGGTEAFF. Combining the CDR3 with reference TRBV19 and TRBJ1-1 gives the whole variable domain DGGITQSPKYLFRKEGQNVTLSCEQNLNHDAMYWYRQDPGQGLRLIYYSQIVNDFQKGDIAEGYSVSREKKESFPLTVTSAQKNPTAFYLCASIVGGTEAFFGQGTRLTVV.

The rearrangement joins TRBV7-3 to TRBJ1-1; 8 bases are a match to TRBD1. The CDR3 loop spans 13 amino acids. The junction had 4 bases not matched to a gene; V was cut back by 1 base and J by 9 bases. The germline V gene encodes CDR1 SGHTA and CDR2 FQGTGA. The CDR3 sequence is CASSLNGQGKAFF. The DNA for the CDR3 is TGTGCCAGCAGCTTAAATGGACAGGGAAAAGCTTTCTTT.

The chain combines TRBV4-1 with TRBJ2-1, with TRBD2 identical over 11 bases. The CDR3 loop spans 15 amino acids. Germline CDR1 and CDR2: MGHRA and YSYEKL. Unmatched junction bases numbered 4, after V lost 3 bases and J lost 6 bases. CDR3 amino acids: CASSQTSGVSNEQFF. CDR3 in DNA: TGCGCCAGCAGCCAGACTAGCGGGGTTTCCAATGAGCAGTTCTTC.

The rearrangement joins TRBV7-3 to TRBJ2-7, with D tentatively TRBD1 (5 bases). The CDR3 has 15 amino acids. Deletions cut 1 base from V and 0 bases from J, with 10 bases between. In germline, CDR1 is SGHTA, CDR2 FQGTGA. Written as DNA, the CDR3 is TGTGCCAGCAGCTTAAACGTAGACAGCTCCTACGAGCAGTACTTC. Translated: CASSLNVDSSYEQYF.

This clone was picked up a small number of times. The genes are TRBV10-3 and TRBJ2-3, with a tentative D call TRBD2 (7 bases). Per germline, CDR1 ENHRY and CDR2 SYGVKD. There are 14 residues in the CDR3. Trimming stripped 3 bases from V and 5 bases from J, with 12 bases between. The CDR3 DNA reads TGTGCCATCAGTGAAGGGGGGGTGGGAGATACGCAGTATTTT. Translation: CAISEGGVGDTQYF.

The chain is built from TRBV5-1 and TRBJ1-5; TRBD1 matches at 8 bases. V was pared by 0 bases and J by 6 bases, with 5 bases of the junction left unmatched. Germline CDR1 reads SGHRS; CDR2 reads YFSETQ. CDR3 size: 15 residues. CDR3 in DNA: TGCGCCAGCAGCTTGGCGGGACAGGTCTCTCAGCCCCAGCATTTT. The encoded protein is CASSLAGQVSQPQHF.

The V call is TRBV27, the J call TRBJ2-4, with TRBD2 matching 9 bases. The CDR3 has 17 amino acids. The V and J ends lost 3 bases and 2 bases, in that order; junction bases with no gene match: 8. The V gene's germline CDR1 is MNHEY and CDR2 SMNVEV (reference sequence). The CDR3 sequence: CASSFPFSGRTKNIQYF. The DNA for the CDR3 is TGTGCCAGCAGTTTCCCCTTTAGCGGGAGAACCAAAAACATTCAGTACTTC.

V is TRBV3-1 (or the pseudogene TRBV3-2) and J is TRBJ1-2, with D perhaps matching TRBD1 (6 bases). Germline V gene lookup returns CDR1 LGHDT and CDR2 YNNKEL (reference sequence). The CDR3 spans 16 residues. V shed 0 bases and J shed 8 bases, with 19 bases lying between them. CDR3 amino acids: CASSQDFAARGKGYTF. The CDR3 DNA reads as TGTGCCAGCAGCCAAGACTTCGCCGCCAGGGGAAAAGGCTACACCTTC.